This T cell receptor beta chain came from a study of shared clonotypes between healthy human individuals. This clone was picked up one time. TCRdb's copy holds only in-frame clones and misses some; the assay was immunoSEQ multiplex PCR. The sample has about 1.5 million clones, 98% seen once; the top ten hold 0.45%. Sequencing input: naive CD4+ T cells sorted from blood. Subset denoted: CD45RA+ positively selected. This receptor was taken from a man younger than 40 in good health.

As DNA, the CDR3 is TGTGCCTGGAGTACCGGGGGATCCACTGAAGCTTTCTTT. Encoded protein: CAWSTGGSTEAFF. This chain connects TRBV30 to TRBJ1-1, with TRBD1 as a possible D gene (5 bases). Per the germline V gene, CDR1 is GTSNPN and CDR2 is SVGIG (reference sequence). This CDR3 spans 13 amino acids. The V end was cut by 2 bases, the J end by 4 bases, with 11 bases between.